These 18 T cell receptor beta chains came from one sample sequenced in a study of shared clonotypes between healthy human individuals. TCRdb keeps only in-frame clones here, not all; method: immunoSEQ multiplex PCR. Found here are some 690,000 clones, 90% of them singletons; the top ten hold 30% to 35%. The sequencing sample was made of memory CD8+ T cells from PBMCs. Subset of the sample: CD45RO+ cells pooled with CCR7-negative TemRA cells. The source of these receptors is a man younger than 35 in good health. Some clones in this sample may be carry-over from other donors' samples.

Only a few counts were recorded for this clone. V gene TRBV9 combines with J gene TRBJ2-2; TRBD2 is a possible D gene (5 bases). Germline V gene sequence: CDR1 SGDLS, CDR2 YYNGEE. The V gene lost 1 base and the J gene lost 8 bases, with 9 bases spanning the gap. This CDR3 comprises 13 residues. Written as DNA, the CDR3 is TGTGCCAGCAGCGTAATCGGAGGTGGGGAGCTGTTTTTT. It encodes CASSVIGGGELFF.

In DNA form, the CDR3 reads TGTGCCAGCAGCACCGGGACCCCCGGGGGCTATGGCTACACCTTC. This codes for CASSTGTPGGYGYTF. This chain links TRBV7-9 with TRBJ1-2; TRBD1 is a possible D gene (5 bases). The CDR3 covers 15 residues. Per the germline V gene, CDR1 is SEHNR and CDR2 is FQNEAQ (reference sequence). The V end was cut by 5 bases, the J end by 4 bases, with 17 bases between.

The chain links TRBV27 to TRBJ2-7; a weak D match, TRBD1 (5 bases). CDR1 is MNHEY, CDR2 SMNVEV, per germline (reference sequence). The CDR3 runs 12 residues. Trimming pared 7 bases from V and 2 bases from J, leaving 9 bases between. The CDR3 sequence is CASTQGAYEQYF. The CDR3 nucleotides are TGTGCCAGCACCCAGGGCGCCTACGAGCAGTACTTC.

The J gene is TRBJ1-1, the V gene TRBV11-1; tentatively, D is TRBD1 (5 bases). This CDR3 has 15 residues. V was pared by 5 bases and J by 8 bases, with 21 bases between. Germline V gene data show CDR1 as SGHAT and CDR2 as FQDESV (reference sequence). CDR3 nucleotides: TGTGCCAGCAGCACCCCCGGGACTGCAGCTTCGGAAGCTTTCTTT. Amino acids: CASSTPGTAASEAFF.

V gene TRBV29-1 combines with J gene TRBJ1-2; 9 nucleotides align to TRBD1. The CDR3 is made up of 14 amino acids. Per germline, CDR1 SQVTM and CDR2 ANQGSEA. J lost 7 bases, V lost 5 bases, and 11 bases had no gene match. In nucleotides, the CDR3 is TGCAGCGTTTCGCCGGGACAGGGCTTGGGTGGCTACACCTTC. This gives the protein CSVSPGQGLGGYTF.

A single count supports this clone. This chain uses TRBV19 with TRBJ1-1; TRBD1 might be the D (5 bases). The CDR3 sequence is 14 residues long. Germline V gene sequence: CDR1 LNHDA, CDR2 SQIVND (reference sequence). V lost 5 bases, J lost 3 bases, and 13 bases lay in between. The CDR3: CASSPTAGDTEAFF. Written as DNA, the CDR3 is TGTGCCAGTAGTCCGACGGCGGGGGACACTGAAGCTTTCTTT.

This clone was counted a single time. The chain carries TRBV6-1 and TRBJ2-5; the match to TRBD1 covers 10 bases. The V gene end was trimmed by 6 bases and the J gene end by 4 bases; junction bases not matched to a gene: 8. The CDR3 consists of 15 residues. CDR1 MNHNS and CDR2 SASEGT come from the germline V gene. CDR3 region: CASSLDRGLGETQYF. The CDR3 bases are TGTGCCAGCAGCCTAGACAGGGGGCTAGGAGAGACCCAGTACTTC.

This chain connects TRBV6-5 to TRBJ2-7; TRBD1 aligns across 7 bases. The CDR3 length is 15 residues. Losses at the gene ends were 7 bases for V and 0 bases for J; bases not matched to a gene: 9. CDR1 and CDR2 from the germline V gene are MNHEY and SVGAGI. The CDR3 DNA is TGTGCCAGCATCCCCGCGGACAGGTCCTCCTACGAGCAGTACTTC. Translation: CASIPADRSSYEQYF.

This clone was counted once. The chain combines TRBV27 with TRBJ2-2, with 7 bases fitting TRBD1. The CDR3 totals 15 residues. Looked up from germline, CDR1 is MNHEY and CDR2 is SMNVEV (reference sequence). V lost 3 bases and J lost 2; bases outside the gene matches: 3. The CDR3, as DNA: TGTGCCAGCAGTTTTGCAGGGGGAAACACCGGGGAGCTGTTTTTT. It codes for CASSFAGGNTGELFF.

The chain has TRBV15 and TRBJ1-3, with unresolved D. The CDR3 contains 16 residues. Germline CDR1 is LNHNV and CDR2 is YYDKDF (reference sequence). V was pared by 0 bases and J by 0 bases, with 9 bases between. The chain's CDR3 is CATSRDFVASGNTIYF. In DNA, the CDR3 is TGTGCCACCAGCAGAGATTTTGTCGCCTCTGGAAACACCATATATTTT.

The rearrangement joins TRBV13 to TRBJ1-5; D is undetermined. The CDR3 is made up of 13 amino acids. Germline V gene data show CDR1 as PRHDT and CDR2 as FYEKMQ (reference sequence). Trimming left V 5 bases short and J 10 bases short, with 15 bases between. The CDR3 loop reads CASSLRQVGPQHF. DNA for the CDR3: TGTGCCAGCAGCCTACGCCAGGTGGGTCCCCAGCATTTT.

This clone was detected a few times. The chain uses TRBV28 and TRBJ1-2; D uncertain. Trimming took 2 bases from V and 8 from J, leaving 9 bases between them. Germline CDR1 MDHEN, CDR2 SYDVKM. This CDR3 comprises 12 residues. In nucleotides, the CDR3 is TGTGCCAGCAGTTTAAGTACGCGGGGCTACACCTTC. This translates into CASSLSTRGYTF.

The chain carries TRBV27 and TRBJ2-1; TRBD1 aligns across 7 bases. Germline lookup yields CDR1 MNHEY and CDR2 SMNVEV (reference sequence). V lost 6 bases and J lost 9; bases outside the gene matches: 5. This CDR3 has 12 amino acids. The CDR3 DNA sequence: TGTGCCAGCAGCTACAGACAGGGTGAGCAGTTCTTC. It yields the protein CASSYRQGEQFF.

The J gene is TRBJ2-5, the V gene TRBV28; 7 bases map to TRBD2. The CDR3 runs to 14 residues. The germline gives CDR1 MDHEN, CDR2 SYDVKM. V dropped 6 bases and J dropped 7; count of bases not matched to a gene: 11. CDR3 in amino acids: CASSPPLGLGTQYF. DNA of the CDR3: TGTGCCAGCAGCCCTCCTCTAGGACTAGGGACCCAGTACTTC.

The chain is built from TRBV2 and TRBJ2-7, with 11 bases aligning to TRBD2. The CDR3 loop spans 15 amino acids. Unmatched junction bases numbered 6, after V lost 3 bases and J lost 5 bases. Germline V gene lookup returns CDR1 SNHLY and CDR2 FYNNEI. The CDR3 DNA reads TGTGCCAGCAGTGAGTTAGCGGGAGGGGCCCACGAGCAGTACTTC. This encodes CASSELAGGAHEQYF.

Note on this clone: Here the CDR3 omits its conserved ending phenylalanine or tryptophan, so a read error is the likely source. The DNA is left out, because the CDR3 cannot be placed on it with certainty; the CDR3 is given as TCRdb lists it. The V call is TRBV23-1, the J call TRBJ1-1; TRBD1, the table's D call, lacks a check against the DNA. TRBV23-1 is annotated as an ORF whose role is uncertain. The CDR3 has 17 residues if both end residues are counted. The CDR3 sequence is CASSHYRSVRDTRFILL.

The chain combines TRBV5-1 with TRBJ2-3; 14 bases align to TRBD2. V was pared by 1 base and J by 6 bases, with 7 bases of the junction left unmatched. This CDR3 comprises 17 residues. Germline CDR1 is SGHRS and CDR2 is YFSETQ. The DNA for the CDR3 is TGCGCCAGCAGCTTGACCCGGACTAGCGGGAGGAAGGATACGCAGTATTTT. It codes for CASSLTRTSGRKDTQYF.

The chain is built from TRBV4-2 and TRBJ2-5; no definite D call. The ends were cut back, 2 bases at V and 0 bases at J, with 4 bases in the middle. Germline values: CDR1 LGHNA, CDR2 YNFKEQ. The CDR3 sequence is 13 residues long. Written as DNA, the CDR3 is TGTGCCAGCAGCCAAAGACACCAAGAGACCCAGTACTTC. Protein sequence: CASSQRHQETQYF.